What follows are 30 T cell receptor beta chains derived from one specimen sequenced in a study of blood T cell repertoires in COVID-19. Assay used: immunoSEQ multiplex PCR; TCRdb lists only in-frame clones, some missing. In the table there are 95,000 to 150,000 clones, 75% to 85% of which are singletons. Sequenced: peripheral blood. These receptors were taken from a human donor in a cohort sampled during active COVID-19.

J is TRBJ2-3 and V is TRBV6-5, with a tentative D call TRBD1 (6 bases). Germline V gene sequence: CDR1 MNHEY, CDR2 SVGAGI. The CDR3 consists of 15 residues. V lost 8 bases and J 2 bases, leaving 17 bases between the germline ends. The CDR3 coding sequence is TGTGCCAGCCTCCAACAGGGCGGACCCACAGATACGCAGTATTTT. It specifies CASLQQGGPTDTQYF.

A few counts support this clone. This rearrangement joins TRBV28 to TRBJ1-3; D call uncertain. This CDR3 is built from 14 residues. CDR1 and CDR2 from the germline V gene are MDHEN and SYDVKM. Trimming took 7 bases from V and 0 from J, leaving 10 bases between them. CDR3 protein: CASTTTGSGNTIYF. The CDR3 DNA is TGTGCCAGCACCACGACGGGCTCTGGAAACACCATATATTTT.

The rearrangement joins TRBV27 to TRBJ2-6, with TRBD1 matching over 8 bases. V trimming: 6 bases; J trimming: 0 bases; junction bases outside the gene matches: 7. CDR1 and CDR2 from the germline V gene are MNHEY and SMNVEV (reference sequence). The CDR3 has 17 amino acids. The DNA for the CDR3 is TGTGCCAGCAGACCACAGGGGGGTGGCTCTGGGGCCAACGTCCTGACTTTC. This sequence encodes CASRPQGGGSGANVLTF.

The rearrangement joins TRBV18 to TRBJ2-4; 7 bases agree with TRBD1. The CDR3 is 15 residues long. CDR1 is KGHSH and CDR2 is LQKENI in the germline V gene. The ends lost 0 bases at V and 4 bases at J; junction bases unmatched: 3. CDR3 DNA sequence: TGTGCCAGCTCACCACCGGGACAGCCAAAAAACATTCAGTACTTC. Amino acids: CASSPPGQPKNIQYF.

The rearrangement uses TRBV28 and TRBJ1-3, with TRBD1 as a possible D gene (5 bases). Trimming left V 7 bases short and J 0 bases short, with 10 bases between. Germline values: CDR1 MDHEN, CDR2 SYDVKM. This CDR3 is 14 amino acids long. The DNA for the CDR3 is TGTGCCAGCACTCCGACAGACTCTGGAAACACCATATATTTT. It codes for CASTPTDSGNTIYF. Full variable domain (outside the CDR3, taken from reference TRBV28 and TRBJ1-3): DVKVTQSSRYLVKRTGEKVFLECVQDMDHENMFWYRQDPGLGLRLIYFSYDVKMKEKGDIPEGYSVSREKKERFSLILESASTNQTSMYLCASTPTDSGNTIYFGEGSWLTVV.

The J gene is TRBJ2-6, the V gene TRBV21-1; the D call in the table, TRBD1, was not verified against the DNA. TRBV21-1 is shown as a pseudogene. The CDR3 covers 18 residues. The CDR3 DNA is TGTGCCAGCAGCAAAGGGACAGGGGCCCACTCTGGGGCCAACGTCCTGACTTTC. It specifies CASSKGTGAHSGANVLTF.

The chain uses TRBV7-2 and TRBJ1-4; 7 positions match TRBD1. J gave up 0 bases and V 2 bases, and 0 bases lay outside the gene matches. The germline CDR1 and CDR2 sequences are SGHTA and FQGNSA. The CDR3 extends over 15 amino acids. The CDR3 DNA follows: TGTGCCAGCAGCTTACAGGGGGCAACTAATGAAAAACTGTTTTTT. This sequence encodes CASSLQGATNEKLFF.

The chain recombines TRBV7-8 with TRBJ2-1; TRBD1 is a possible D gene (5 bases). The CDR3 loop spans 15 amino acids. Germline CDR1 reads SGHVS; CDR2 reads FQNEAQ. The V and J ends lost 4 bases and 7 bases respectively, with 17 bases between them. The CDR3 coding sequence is TGTGCCAGCAGCTCAAACATCCGAGACAGAAATGAGCAGTTCTTC. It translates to CASSSNIRDRNEQFF.

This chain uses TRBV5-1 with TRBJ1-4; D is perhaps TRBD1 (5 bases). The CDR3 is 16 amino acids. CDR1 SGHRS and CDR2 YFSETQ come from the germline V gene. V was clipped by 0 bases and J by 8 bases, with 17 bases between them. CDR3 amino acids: CASSLGRGEGTEKLFF. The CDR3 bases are TGCGCCAGCAGCTTGGGCCGGGGGGAGGGAACGGAAAAACTGTTTTTT.

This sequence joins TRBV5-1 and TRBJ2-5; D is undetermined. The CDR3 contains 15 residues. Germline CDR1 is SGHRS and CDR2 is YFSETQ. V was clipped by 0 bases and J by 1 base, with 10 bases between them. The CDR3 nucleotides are TGCGCCAGCAGCTTGGCCGTCGGGTTCCAAGAGACCCAGTACTTC. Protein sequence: CASSLAVGFQETQYF. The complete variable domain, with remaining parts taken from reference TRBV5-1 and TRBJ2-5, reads KAGVTQTPRYLIKTRGQQVTLSCSPISGHRSVSWYQQTPGQGLQFLFEYFSETQRNKGNFPGRFSGRQFSNSRSEMNVSTLELGDSALYLCASSLAVGFQETQYFGPGTRLLVL.

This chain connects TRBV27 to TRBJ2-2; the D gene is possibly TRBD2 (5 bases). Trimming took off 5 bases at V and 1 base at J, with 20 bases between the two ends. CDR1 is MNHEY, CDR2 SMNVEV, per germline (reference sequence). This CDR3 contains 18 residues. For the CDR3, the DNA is TGTGCCAGCAGTCCCCTTTATGTGAGGGAGATGAACACCGGGGAGCTGTTTTTT. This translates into CASSPLYVREMNTGELFF.

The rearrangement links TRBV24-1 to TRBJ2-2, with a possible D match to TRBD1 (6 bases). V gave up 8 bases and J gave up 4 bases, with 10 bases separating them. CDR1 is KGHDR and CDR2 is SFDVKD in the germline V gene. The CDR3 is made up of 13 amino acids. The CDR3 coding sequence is TGTGCCACCACCCAGGGGTCCACCGGGGAGCTGTTTTTT. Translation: CATTQGSTGELFF.

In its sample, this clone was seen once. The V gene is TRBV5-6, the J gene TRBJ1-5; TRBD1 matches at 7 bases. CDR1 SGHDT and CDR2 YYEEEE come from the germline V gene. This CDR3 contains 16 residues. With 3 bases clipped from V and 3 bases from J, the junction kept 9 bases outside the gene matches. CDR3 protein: CASSYPQTGFNQPQHF. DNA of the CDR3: TGTGCCAGCAGCTACCCCCAGACAGGGTTCAATCAGCCCCAGCATTTT.

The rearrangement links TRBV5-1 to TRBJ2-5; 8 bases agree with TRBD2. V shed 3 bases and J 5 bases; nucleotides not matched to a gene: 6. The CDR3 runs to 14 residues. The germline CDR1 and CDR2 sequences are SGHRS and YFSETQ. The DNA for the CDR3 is TGCGCCAGCAGCTCCGGGGGGGCCCTGGAGACCCAGTACTTC. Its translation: CASSSGGALETQYF.

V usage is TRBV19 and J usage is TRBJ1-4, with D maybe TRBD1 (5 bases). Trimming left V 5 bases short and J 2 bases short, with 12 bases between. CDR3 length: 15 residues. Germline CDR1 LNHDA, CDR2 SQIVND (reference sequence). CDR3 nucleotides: TGTGCCAGTAGTGCCCAGGGTGCCACTAATGAAAAACTGTTTTTT. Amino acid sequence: CASSAQGATNEKLFF.

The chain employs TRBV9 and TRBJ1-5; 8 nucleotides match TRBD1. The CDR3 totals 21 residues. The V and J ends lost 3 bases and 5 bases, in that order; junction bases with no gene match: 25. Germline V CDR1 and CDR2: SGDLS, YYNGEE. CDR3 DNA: TGTGCCAGCAGCGGCGATCCACCACGACAGGGGAAGGCCCCCTACCATCAGCCCCAGCATTTT. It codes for CASSGDPPRQGKAPYHQPQHF.

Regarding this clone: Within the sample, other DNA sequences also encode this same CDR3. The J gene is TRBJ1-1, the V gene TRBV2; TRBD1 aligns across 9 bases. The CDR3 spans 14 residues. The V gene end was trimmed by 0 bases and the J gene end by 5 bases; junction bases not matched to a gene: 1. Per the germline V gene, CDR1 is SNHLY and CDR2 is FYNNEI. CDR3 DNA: TGTGCCAGCAGTGAAGCCGGGACAGGGACTGAAGCTTTCTTT. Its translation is CASSEAGTGTEAFF. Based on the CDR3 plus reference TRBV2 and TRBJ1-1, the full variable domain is EPEVTQTPSHQVTQMGQEVILRCVPISNHLYFYWYRQILGQKVEFLVSFYNNEISEKSEIFDDQFSVERPDGSNFTLKIRSTKLEDSAMYFCASSEAGTGTEAFFGQGTRLTVV.

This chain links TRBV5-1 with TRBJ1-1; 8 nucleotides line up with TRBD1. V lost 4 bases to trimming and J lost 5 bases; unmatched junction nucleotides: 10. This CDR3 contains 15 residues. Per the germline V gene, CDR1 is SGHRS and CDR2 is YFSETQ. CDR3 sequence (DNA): TGCGCCAGCAGCATTCCGGCAGGGGGCGGTACTGAAGCTTTCTTT. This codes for CASSIPAGGGTEAFF.

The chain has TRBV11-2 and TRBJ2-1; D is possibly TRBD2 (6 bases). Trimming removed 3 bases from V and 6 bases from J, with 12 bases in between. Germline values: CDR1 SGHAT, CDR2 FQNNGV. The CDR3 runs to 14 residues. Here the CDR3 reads CASSFAGSGNEQFF. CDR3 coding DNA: TGTGCCAGCAGCTTCGCGGGGTCTGGCAATGAGCAGTTCTTC.

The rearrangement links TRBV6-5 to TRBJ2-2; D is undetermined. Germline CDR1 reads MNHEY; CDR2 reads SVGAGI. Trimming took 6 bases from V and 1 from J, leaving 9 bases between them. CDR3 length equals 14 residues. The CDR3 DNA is TGTGCCAGCAGCGCCGACTGGAACACCGGGGAGCTGTTTTTT. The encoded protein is CASSADWNTGELFF.

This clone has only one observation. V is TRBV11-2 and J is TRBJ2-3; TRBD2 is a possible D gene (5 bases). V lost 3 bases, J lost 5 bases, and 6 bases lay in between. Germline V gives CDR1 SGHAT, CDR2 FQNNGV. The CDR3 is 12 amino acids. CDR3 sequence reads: CASSFGEDTQYF. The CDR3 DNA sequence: TGTGCCAGCAGCTTCGGGGAAGATACGCAGTATTTT.

The CDR3 sequence is CASSPEGQAYIEAFF. Written as DNA, the CDR3 is TGCGCCAGCAGCCCAGAGGGACAGGCTTATATTGAAGCTTTCTTT. The V and J genes are TRBV5-1 and TRBJ1-1, with 8 bases that match TRBD1. Germline V gives CDR1 SGHRS, CDR2 YFSETQ. The CDR3 is 15 residues long. V was pared by 4 bases and J by 7 bases, with 12 bases of the junction left unmatched.

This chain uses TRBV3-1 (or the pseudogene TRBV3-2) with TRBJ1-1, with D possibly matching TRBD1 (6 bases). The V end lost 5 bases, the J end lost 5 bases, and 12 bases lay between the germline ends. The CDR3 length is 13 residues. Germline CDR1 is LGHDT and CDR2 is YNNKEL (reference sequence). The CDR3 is CASSTGTATEAFF. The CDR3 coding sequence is TGTGCCAGCAGCACAGGGACGGCAACTGAAGCTTTCTTT.

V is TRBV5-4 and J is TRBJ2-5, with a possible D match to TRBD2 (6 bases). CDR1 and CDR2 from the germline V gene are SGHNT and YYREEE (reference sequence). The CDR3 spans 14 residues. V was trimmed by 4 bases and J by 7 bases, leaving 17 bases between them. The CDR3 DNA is TGTGCCAGCAGCCGCGGGGATCCGCTCACGACCCAGTACTTC. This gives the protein CASSRGDPLTTQYF.

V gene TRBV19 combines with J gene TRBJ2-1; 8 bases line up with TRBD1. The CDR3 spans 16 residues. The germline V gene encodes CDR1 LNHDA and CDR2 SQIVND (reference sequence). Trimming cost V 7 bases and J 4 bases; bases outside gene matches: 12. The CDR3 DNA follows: TGTGCCAGTACCCGGACAGGGATGGAAATATACAATGAGCAGTTCTTC. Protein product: CASTRTGMEIYNEQFF.

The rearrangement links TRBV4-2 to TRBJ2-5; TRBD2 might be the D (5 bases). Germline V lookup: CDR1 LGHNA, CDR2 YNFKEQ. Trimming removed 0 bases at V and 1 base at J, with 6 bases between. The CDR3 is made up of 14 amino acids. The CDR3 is CASSQDLAQETQYF. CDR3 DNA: TGTGCCAGCAGCCAAGATCTAGCCCAAGAGACCCAGTACTTC.

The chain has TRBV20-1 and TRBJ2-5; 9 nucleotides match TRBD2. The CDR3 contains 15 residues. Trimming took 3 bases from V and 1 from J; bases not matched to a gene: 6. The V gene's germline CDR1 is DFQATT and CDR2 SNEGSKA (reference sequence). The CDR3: CSASGGGETQETQYF. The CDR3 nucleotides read TGCAGTGCTAGTGGCGGGGGGGAAACCCAAGAGACCCAGTACTTC.

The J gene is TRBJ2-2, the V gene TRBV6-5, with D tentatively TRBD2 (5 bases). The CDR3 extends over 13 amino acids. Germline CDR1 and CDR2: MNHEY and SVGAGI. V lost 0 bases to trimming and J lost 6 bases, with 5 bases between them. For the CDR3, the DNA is TGTGCCAGCAGTTACTCTAGCGCCGGGGAGCTGTTTTTT. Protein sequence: CASSYSSAGELFF.

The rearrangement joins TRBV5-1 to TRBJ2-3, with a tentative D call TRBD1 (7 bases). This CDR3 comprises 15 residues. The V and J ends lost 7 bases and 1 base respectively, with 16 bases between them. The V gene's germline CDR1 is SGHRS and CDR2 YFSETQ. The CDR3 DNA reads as TGCGCCAGCTCCCCAGGGGGGCGGGGCACAGATACGCAGTATTTT. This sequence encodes CASSPGGRGTDTQYF.

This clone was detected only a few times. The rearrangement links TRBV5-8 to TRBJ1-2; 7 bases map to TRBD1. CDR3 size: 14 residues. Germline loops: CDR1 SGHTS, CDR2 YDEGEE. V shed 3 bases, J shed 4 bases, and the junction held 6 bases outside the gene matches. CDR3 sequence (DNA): TGTGCCAGCAGCTGGAGGAAGGGGGCCTATGGCTACACCTTC. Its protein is CASSWRKGAYGYTF.